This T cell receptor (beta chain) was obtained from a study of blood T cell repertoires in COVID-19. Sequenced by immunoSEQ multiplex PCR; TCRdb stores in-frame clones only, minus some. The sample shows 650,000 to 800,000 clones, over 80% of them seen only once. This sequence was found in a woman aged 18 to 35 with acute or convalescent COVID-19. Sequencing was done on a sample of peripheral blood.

The CDR3 DNA reads as TGTGCCAGCAGTGTCACAGGCACCGGGGAGCTGTTTTTT. This translates into CASSVTGTGELFF. The rearrangement joins TRBV12-3 or TRBV12-4 to TRBJ2-2, with D perhaps matching TRBD1 (5 bases). V lost 5 bases and J lost 4, with 8 bases in between. The CDR3 runs to 13 residues.